A single sample is the source of the 30 T cell receptor beta chains below, sequenced in a study of blood T cells in healthy people across ages. Primers used in a second PCR of roughly 6 to 12 cycles were a sample-barcoded 5' primer and a J-beta primer mix. MiXCR was run by TCRdb on the 5' RACE reads, yielding one entry per CDR3 protein. Of 1.8 million or so distinct CDR3 sequences listed, around 42% were seen once; the top ten hold 23%. The sample was blood. These receptors all come from a human donor in good health.

This clonotype was observed a few times. The CDR3 DNA reads TGTGCCAGCAGTCAGTACCAGCGGGGGGGCATTTTGTTTGGTCTAGAGACCCAGTACTTC. This translates into CASSQYQRGGILFGLETQYF. The chain recombines TRBV12-3 or TRBV12-4 with TRBJ2-7; 10 nucleotides match TRBD2. The DNA end is more similar to TRBJ2-5, so the J call may be wrong. The CDR3 contains 20 residues.

The genes are TRBV10-3 and TRBJ2-4; TRBD2 matches at 8 bases. The V gene's germline CDR1 is ENHRY and CDR2 SYGVKD. J gave up 2 bases and V 10 bases, and 7 bases lay outside the gene matches. The CDR3 runs 14 residues. The CDR3 loop reads CATQPGGTKNIQYF. The CDR3 nucleotides are TGTGCCACACAGCCGGGGGGGACCAAAAACATTCAGTACTTC.

The chain carries TRBV28 and TRBJ1-1, with D possibly TRBD1 on 5 matching bases. V dropped 8 bases and J dropped 1 base, with 14 bases sitting between them. Germline CDR1 is MDHEN and CDR2 is SYDVKM. The CDR3 has 14 amino acids. CDR3: CASHGIGENTEAFF. The DNA of the CDR3 is TGTGCCAGCCATGGCATAGGGGAGAACACTGAAGCTTTCTTT.

A remark on this clonotype: The junction differs from germline at one of its ends, possibly a read error. The chain has TRBV12-3 or TRBV12-4 and TRBJ1-2; TRBD1 might be the D (5 bases). The CDR3 is made up of 12 amino acids. This chain's CDR3 is CASSPGYYGHTF. In nucleotides, the CDR3 is TGTGCCAGCAGTCCAGGGTACTATGGCCACACCTTC.

A few counts support this clonotype. The chain links TRBV20-1 to TRBJ2-3, with 12 nucleotides matching TRBD2. V gave up 5 bases and J gave up 2 bases; unmatched junction bases: 8. The CDR3 sequence is 16 residues long. Germline V gene lookup returns CDR1 DFQATT and CDR2 SNEGSKA (reference sequence). This chain's CDR3 is CSAGGLAGGNTDTQYF. The DNA of the CDR3 is TGCAGTGCTGGGGGACTAGCGGGTGGAAACACAGATACGCAGTATTTT.

The chain combines TRBV19 with TRBJ2-3; the match to TRBD1 covers 8 bases. The CDR3 loop spans 15 amino acids. Trimming removed 3 bases from V and 3 bases from J; junction bases left unmatched: 5. Germline values: CDR1 LNHDA, CDR2 SQIVND (reference sequence). This chain's CDR3 is CASSIRGRGTDTQYF. The DNA of the CDR3 is TGTGCCAGTAGTATCAGGGGGCGCGGGACAGATACGCAGTATTTT.

Here the CDR3 DNA reads TGCAGCGTTGAAGGAGTGGCCGGGGGCTACTACAATGAGCAGTTCTTC. It specifies CSVEGVAGGYYNEQFF. The V call is TRBV29-1, the J call TRBJ2-1; the D call may be TRBD1 or TRBD2 (6 bases each). Per germline, CDR1 SQVTM and CDR2 ANQGSEA. The length of the CDR3 is 16 residues. Trimming cost V 1 base and J 3 bases, with 16 bases left between them.

The chain combines TRBV7-2 with TRBJ2-7, with D perhaps TRBD2 (5 bases). Germline V gene lookup returns CDR1 SGHTA and CDR2 FQGNSA. Between the trimmed V and J ends, which lost 2 bases and 3 bases, there was a span of 14 bases. CDR3 size: 15 residues. Here the CDR3 DNA reads TGTGCCAGCAGCTTATCGGAGGCCCCTGACTACGAGCAGTACTTC. Translated, it gives CASSLSEAPDYEQYF.

With respect to this clonotype: Germline is not matched at one junction end, which may reflect a read error. V usage is TRBV6-5 and J usage is TRBJ2-1; D is perhaps TRBD2 (5 bases). CDR3 size: 11 residues. Germline CDR1 MNHEY, CDR2 SVGAGI. The CDR3 loop is CASRDYNEQLF. For the CDR3, the DNA is TGTGCCAGCAGAGACTACAATGAGCAGTTATTC.

V is TRBV7-2 and J is TRBJ2-7, with 16 bases identical to TRBD2. The V gene's germline CDR1 is SGHTA and CDR2 FQGNSA. The CDR3 has 18 amino acids. Unmatched junction bases numbered 8, after V lost 4 bases and J lost 2 bases. The CDR3 here is CASSSAGLAGGDPYEQYF. Written as DNA, the CDR3 is TGTGCCAGCAGCTCAGCGGGACTAGCGGGGGGGGATCCCTACGAGCAGTACTTC. Together with reference TRBV7-2 and TRBJ2-7, the CDR3 gives the full variable domain: GAGVSQSPSNKVTEKGKDVELRCDPISGHTALYWYRQSLGQGLEFLIYFQGNSAPDKSGLPSDRFSAERTGGSVSTLTIQRTQQEDSAVYLCASSSAGLAGGDPYEQYFGPGTRLTVT.

This clonotype has more than one count but fewer than ten. The chain is built from TRBV7-2 and TRBJ2-5, with D tentatively TRBD2 (5 bases). Germline CDR1 and CDR2: SGHTA and FQGNSA. Trimming shortened V by 5 bases and J by 5 bases, and 18 bases separated the two germline ends. The CDR3 is 15 residues long. The CDR3 sequence is CASSPLGAYGETQYF. The CDR3 DNA sequence: TGTGCCAGCAGCCCCTTGGGAGCGTACGGGGAGACCCAGTACTTC.

The chain links TRBV5-1 to TRBJ2-1, with 9 bases that match TRBD1. From germline, CDR1 is SGHRS and CDR2 YFSETQ. With V trimmed by 4 bases and J by 8 bases, 10 bases remained unmatched. The CDR3 is made up of 15 amino acids. This chain's CDR3 is CASSPPGQGFDEQFF. The CDR3 DNA sequence: TGCGCCAGCAGCCCCCCGGGACAGGGATTCGATGAGCAGTTCTTC.

This clonotype was recorded a few times. This sequence joins TRBV5-1 and TRBJ2-1; D gene ambiguous. The V gene's germline CDR1 is SGHRS and CDR2 YFSETQ. Between the trimmed V and J ends, which lost 8 bases and 8 bases, there was a span of 17 bases. The CDR3 is 13 residues long. The CDR3 DNA sequence: TGCGCCAGTGCCCGGACGGTTGACGATGAGCAGTTCTTC. It encodes CASARTVDDEQFF.

In its sample, this clonotype was seen many times. The chain links TRBV5-1 to TRBJ1-1, with D unclear. Germline CDR1 and CDR2: SGHRS and YFSETQ. The CDR3 loop spans 13 amino acids. The V and J ends lost 0 bases and 3 bases respectively, with 6 bases between them. CDR3 residues: CASSLGWDTEAFF. The CDR3, as DNA: TGCGCCAGCAGCTTGGGTTGGGACACTGAAGCTTTCTTT.

The chain uses TRBV20-1 and TRBJ2-7; D may correspond to TRBD1 or TRBD2 (5 bases each). This CDR3 spans 14 amino acids. Germline assignment: CDR1 DFQATT and CDR2 SNEGSKA (reference sequence). Trimming pared 0 bases from V and 6 bases from J, leaving 15 bases between. CDR3 nucleotide sequence: TGCAGTGCTAGAGATTACGACGAGGGGCTCGAGCAGTACTTC. Translation: CSARDYDEGLEQYF.

This clonotype was counted between two and nine times. This chain joins TRBV7-2 and TRBJ1-2; 7 bases align to TRBD1. V trimming: 4 bases; J trimming: 1 base; junction bases outside the gene matches: 12. Germline CDR1 is SGHTA and CDR2 is FQGNSA. CDR3 length: 17 amino acids. The CDR3 spells CASSSNPGTDVNYGYTF. The CDR3, as DNA: TGTGCCAGCAGCTCCAACCCCGGGACAGACGTTAACTATGGCTACACCTTC.

This clonotype was found a few times. V is TRBV20-1 and J is TRBJ1-5; the D is unclear. The CDR3 is 11 amino acids. CDR1 DFQATT and CDR2 SNEGSKA come from the germline V gene (reference sequence). V was pared by 6 bases and J by 6 bases, with 9 bases between. CDR3 DNA sequence: TGCAGTGCGCCATCTGGTCAGCCCCAGCATTTT. Protein product: CSAPSGQPQHF.

The gene calls are TRBV6-9 and TRBJ2-7; 7 positions match TRBD1. There are 13 residues in the CDR3. Trimming at V came to 7 bases and at J to 2 bases, leaving 5 bases not matched to a gene. CDR1 is MNHGY and CDR2 is SVAAGI in the germline V gene. CDR3: CASTSGTAYEQYF. The CDR3 region has the DNA TGTGCCAGCACCTCGGGGACAGCCTACGAGCAGTACTTC.

The chain combines TRBV3-1 with TRBJ1-3; tentatively, D is TRBD1 (5 bases). CDR1 LGHDT and CDR2 YNNKEL come from the germline V gene (reference sequence). The CDR3 spans 15 residues. Trimming removed 2 bases at V and 2 bases at J, with 10 bases between. For the CDR3, the DNA is TGTGCCAGCAGCCAAAGGGACCTGACTGGAAACACCATATATTTT. This sequence encodes CASSQRDLTGNTIYF.

This clonotype was detected only once. No conserved phenylalanine or tryptophan is present at the end of the CDR3, so a read error is the likely explanation. V gene TRBV7-9 combines with J gene TRBJ2-3, with D perhaps matching TRBD2 (5 bases). The germline V gene has CDR1 SEHNR and CDR2 FQNEAQ (reference sequence). Trimming took 5 bases from V and 6 from J, leaving 27 bases between them. The CDR3 covers 18 residues. The DNA for the CDR3 is TGTGCCAGCAGCCGAAGGCCCTTACTAGTTGGGGAAGGGGATACGCAGTATTAT. This encodes CASSRRPLLVGEGDTQYY.

This clonotype was detected only a few times. V and J are TRBV11-2 and TRBJ2-3; D perhaps matches TRBD2 (6 bases). Germline V gives CDR1 SGHAT, CDR2 FQNNGV. Trimming left V 4 bases short and J 7 bases short, with 12 bases between. The length of the CDR3 is 13 residues. CDR3 residues: CASSSGTVNTQYF. Written as DNA, the CDR3 is TGTGCCAGCAGCTCCGGGACTGTTAATACGCAGTATTTT. Variable domain in full (rest from reference TRBV11-2 and TRBJ2-3): EAGVAQSPRYKIIEKRQSVAFWCNPISGHATLYWYQQILGQGPKLLIQFQNNGVVDDSQLPKDRFSAERLKGVDSTLKIQPAKLEDSAVYLCASSSGTVNTQYFGPGTRLTVL.

This clonotype was counted only a few times. The chain carries TRBV6-2 or TRBV6-3 and TRBJ2-5; weak D call: TRBD2 (5 bases). Germline CDR1 is MNHEY and CDR2 is SVGEGT. V gave up 6 bases and J gave up 3 bases, with 14 bases separating them. The CDR3 runs 14 residues. CDR3 nucleotide sequence: TGTGCCAGCAGCAACCGGGAAGCCAAAGAGACCCAGTACTTC. Amino acids: CASSNREAKETQYF.

In this sample, this clonotype turned up a few times. The rearrangement joins TRBV4-3 to TRBJ2-1; no reliable D call. V dropped 0 bases and J dropped 2 bases, with 11 bases sitting between them. Per the germline V gene, CDR1 is LGHNA and CDR2 is YSLEER. This CDR3 is built from 16 residues. The CDR3 loop is CASSQDLNGPYNEQFF. The CDR3 DNA is TGCGCCAGCAGCCAAGATCTTAACGGACCCTACAATGAGCAGTTCTTC.

J is TRBJ2-1 and V is TRBV9, with D maybe TRBD1 (5 bases). The CDR3 is made up of 13 amino acids. Looked up from germline, CDR1 is SGDLS and CDR2 is YYNGEE. V was pared by 3 bases and J by 5 bases, with 9 bases between. The CDR3: CASSGTPNNEQFF. CDR3 DNA sequence: TGTGCCAGCAGCGGGACACCCAACAATGAGCAGTTCTTC.

This rearrangement joins TRBV7-2 to TRBJ2-2, with a possible D match to TRBD1 (6 bases). Trimming took off 2 bases at V and 3 bases at J, with 7 bases between the two ends. From germline, CDR1 is SGHTA and CDR2 FQGNSA. This CDR3 has 14 residues. CDR3 in DNA: TGTGCCAGCAGCTTATACAGGGACACCGGGGAGCTGTTTTTT. Protein sequence: CASSLYRDTGELFF.

This clonotype was seen a few times. This chain links TRBV20-1 with TRBJ2-1; TRBD1 matches 7 bases. This CDR3 contains 18 residues. With 1 base clipped from V and 1 base from J, the junction kept 13 bases outside the gene matches. Germline V gene lookup returns CDR1 DFQATT and CDR2 SNEGSKA (reference sequence). The CDR3: CSARAPSTGVWSYNEQFF. Written as DNA, the CDR3 is TGCAGTGCTAGAGCCCCCAGCACAGGGGTATGGTCCTACAATGAGCAGTTCTTC.

This clonotype was seen a few times. This sequence joins TRBV5-5 and TRBJ2-4, with 7 bases that match TRBD2. The last part of the DNA fits TRBJ2-7 better; the J call may be wrong. Per the germline V gene, CDR1 is SGHKS and CDR2 is YYEKEE (reference sequence). The CDR3 has 15 amino acids. CDR3: CASTRRGEGAYEQYF. DNA of the CDR3: TGTGCCAGCACCCGTCGGGGGGAAGGGGCCTACGAGCAGTACTTC.

The gene calls are TRBV7-2 and TRBJ1-5, with 10 bases fitting TRBD1. Germline V CDR1 and CDR2: SGHTA, FQGNSA. Losses at the gene ends were 4 bases for V and 7 bases for J; bases not matched to a gene: 10. There are 16 residues in the CDR3. The CDR3 region is CASSSTQTGGGQPQHF. Written as DNA, the CDR3 is TGTGCCAGCAGCTCGACCCAGACAGGGGGCGGACAGCCCCAGCATTTT.

The gene calls are TRBV12-3 or TRBV12-4 and TRBJ1-2, with unresolved D. There are 14 residues in the CDR3. With 9 bases removed from V and 7 bases from J, the gap between germline ends came to 21 bases. The CDR3, as DNA: TGTGCCAGTGCGGAGGGATGGGGTTGCGGTGGCTACACCTTC. Amino acid sequence: CASAEGWGCGGYTF.

This clonotype was seen only a few times. The chain links TRBV5-1 to TRBJ2-1, with 8 bases fitting TRBD2. This CDR3 spans 15 amino acids. The V and J ends lost 2 bases and 7 bases, in that order; junction bases with no gene match: 8. Germline V gene sequence: CDR1 SGHRS, CDR2 YFSETQ. The CDR3, as DNA: TGCGCCAGCAGCTTCTCGGCGGGGGGCGGTAATGAGCAGTTCTTC. It codes for CASSFSAGGGNEQFF.